One and the same sample provided the 13 T cell receptor beta chains below, sequenced in a study of human T cells and chemical hapten exposure. TCRdb used MiXCR to reprocess the RACE reads, holding one entry per CDR3 protein. The data contain tens of thousands of distinct CDR3 sequences, around 8.8% of them singletons. Sample time point: patch test 2, 6 weeks after DPC sensitization. Treatment here: therapeutic diphenylcyclopropenone sensitization with weekly scalp DPC. The sample in question was whole blood, obtained in connection with sensitization to the hapten diphenylcyclopropenone (DPC). Source of these receptors: a woman aged 45-65 years with alopecia areata. Some clones in this sample may be carry-over from other donors' samples.

About this clonotype: One end of the junction does not line up with germline, which may come from a read error. CDR3: CASSLERLAGGLF. CDR3 nucleotide sequence: TGTGCCAGCAGTTTGGAGAGACTAGCGGGGGGTCTCTTC. The chain joins TRBV12-3 or TRBV12-4 to TRBJ2-1, with 13 bases fitting TRBD2. The CDR3 consists of 13 residues.

The rearrangement joins TRBV12-3 or TRBV12-4 to TRBJ2-1, with D possibly TRBD2 on 6 matching bases. The CDR3 sequence is 13 residues long. The V end lost 6 bases, the J end lost 4 bases, and 10 bases lay between the germline ends. The DNA for the CDR3 is TGTGCCAGCAGCCAGGGACTGTACAATGAGCAGTTCTTC. Translated, it gives CASSQGLYNEQFF.

The table lists this clonotype with a few counts. The chain links TRBV30 to TRBJ1-1; D gene ambiguous. CDR1 is GTSNPN and CDR2 is SVGIG in the germline V gene (reference sequence). The CDR3 sequence is 10 residues long. Deletions cut 3 bases from V and 10 bases from J, with 9 bases between. CDR3 sequence reads: CAWRLVSAFF. CDR3 DNA: TGTGCCTGGAGATTGGTGTCAGCTTTCTTT.

This clonotype was seen at least ten times. This chain joins TRBV7-2 and TRBJ1-5, with 7 bases that match TRBD1. CDR1 and CDR2 (germline): SGHTA, FQGNSA. The CDR3 runs to 14 residues. V dropped 3 bases and J dropped 3; count of bases not matched to a gene: 2. As DNA, the CDR3 is TGTGCCAGCAGCTTGGACAGGAACAATCAGCCCCAGCATTTT. Translation gives CASSLDRNNQPQHF.

A few counts support this clonotype. The V gene is TRBV24-1, the J gene TRBJ2-3; tentative D call: TRBD2 (5 bases). Germline CDR1 is KGHDR and CDR2 is SFDVKD. Between the trimmed V and J ends, which lost 9 bases and 2 bases, there was a span of 17 bases. This CDR3 has 15 residues. The CDR3 sequence: CATGPRRSDTDTQYF. The CDR3 DNA is TGTGCCACCGGTCCCCGGAGGAGTGACACAGATACGCAGTATTTT.

This clonotype was counted between two and nine times. The chain links TRBV6-2 or TRBV6-3 to TRBJ2-5, with D perhaps matching TRBD2 (6 bases). The CDR3 covers 18 residues. Trimming took off 1 base at V and 5 bases at J, with 23 bases between the two ends. The germline gives CDR1 MNHEY, CDR2 SVGEGT. This chain's CDR3 is CASSYFSLATNEGETQYF. As DNA, the CDR3 is TGTGCCAGCAGTTACTTCAGCCTAGCGACCAACGAAGGGGAGACCCAGTACTTC.

This clonotype was counted at least ten times. The junction shows a germline mismatch at one end, possibly a read error. The chain has TRBV29-1 and TRBJ2-1; 8 bases agree with TRBD2. Germline CDR1 reads SQVTM; CDR2 reads ANQGSEA. The CDR3 covers 12 residues. This CDR3 is CSVVRPGLGKVF. The DNA for the CDR3 is TGCAGCGTTGTCCGACCGGGACTAGGCAAGGTCTTC.

This clonotype was observed many times. The chain couples TRBV10-3 to TRBJ2-7; D possibly matches TRBD1 or TRBD2 (5 bases each). CDR1 is ENHRY, CDR2 SYGVKD, per germline. V was clipped by 4 bases and J by 0 bases, with 13 bases between them. The CDR3 spans 15 residues. The CDR3 protein is CAISGDVISSYEQYF. The CDR3, as DNA: TGTGCCATCAGTGGGGACGTCATAAGCTCCTACGAGCAGTACTTC.

This clonotype was found a few times. V and J are TRBV29-1 and TRBJ2-3; the D is unclear. This CDR3 region has 11 residues. In germline, CDR1 is SQVTM, CDR2 ANQGSEA. Between the trimmed V and J ends, which lost 5 bases and 3 bases, there was a span of 6 bases. In DNA, the CDR3 is TGCAGCGTTAAGTTTACAGATACGCAGTATTTT. Its translation: CSVKFTDTQYF.

This clonotype was counted a few times. The V and J genes are TRBV6-6 and TRBJ1-5, with D unresolved. Germline CDR1 reads MNHNY; CDR2 reads SVGAGI (reference sequence). The CDR3 length is 14 residues. Trimming removed 0 bases at V and 3 bases at J, with 6 bases between. In nucleotides, the CDR3 is TGTGCCAGCAGTTACTCGAATATCAATCAGCCCCAGCATTTT. Amino acids: CASSYSNINQPQHF.

The chain has TRBV5-1 and TRBJ2-1; 9 nucleotides line up with TRBD2. Looked up from germline, CDR1 is SGHRS and CDR2 is YFSETQ. The V gene end was trimmed by 1 base and the J gene end by 9 bases; junction bases not matched to a gene: 20. This CDR3 contains 19 residues. The CDR3 region is CASSLRSGTSLSLGGEQFF. CDR3 in DNA: TGCGCCAGCAGCTTGCGTTCGGGGACTAGCCTCTCTCTTGGCGGTGAGCAGTTCTTC.

This rearrangement joins TRBV13 to TRBJ1-1, with D perhaps matching TRBD1 (5 bases). Germline CDR1 and CDR2: PRHDT and FYEKMQ (reference sequence). The germline V and J ends were trimmed by 4 bases and 0 bases, with 9 bases remaining between them. The CDR3 extends over 14 amino acids. The CDR3 DNA is TGTGCCAGCAGCTCGGGACGGATGAACACTGAAGCTTTCTTT. Encoded protein: CASSSGRMNTEAFF.

CDR3 protein: CASSPFRDTEYEQYF. Written as DNA, the CDR3 is TGTGCCAGCAGCCCGTTCCGGGACACCGAGTACGAGCAGTACTTC. The chain links TRBV7-2 to TRBJ2-7, with D possibly being TRBD1 (6 bases). Between the trimmed V and J ends, which lost 5 bases and 4 bases, there was a span of 18 bases. The CDR3 loop spans 15 amino acids. Per germline, CDR1 SGHTA and CDR2 FQGNSA.